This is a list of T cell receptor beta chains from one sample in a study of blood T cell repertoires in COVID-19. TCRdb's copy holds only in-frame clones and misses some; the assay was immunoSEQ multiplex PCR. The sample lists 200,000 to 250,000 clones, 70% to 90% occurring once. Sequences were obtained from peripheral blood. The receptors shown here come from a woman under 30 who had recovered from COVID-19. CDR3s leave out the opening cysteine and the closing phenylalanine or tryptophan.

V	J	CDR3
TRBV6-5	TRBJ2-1	ASSYSTQTSYNEQF
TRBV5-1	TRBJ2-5	ASSWGLGNRETQY
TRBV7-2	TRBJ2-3	ASSLDGRASDTQY
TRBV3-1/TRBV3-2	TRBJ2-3	ASSQGTSGITDTQY
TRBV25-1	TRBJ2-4	ASSEFRAGGAYY
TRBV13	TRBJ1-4	ASSLGQEGEKLF
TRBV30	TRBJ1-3	AWNNWADSGNTIY
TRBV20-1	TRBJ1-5	SASLSQGIYNQPQH
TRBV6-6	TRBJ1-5	ASLELRRSPGQPQH
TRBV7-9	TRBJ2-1	ASSLRLAGAYEQF
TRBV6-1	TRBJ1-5	ASSEAGGARQPQH
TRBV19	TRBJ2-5	ASSPAKGRERETQY
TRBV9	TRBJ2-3	ASSESGLNTDTQY
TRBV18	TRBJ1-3	ASSPATGGGNTIY
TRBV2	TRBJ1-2	ASTRELIYGYT
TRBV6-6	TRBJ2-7	ASSPGGNEQY
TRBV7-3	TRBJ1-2	ASSSTGTGGHGYT
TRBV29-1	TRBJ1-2	SVATGSYGYT
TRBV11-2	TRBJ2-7	ASSPVVLAVGEQY
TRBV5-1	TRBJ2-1	ASSLGLADYNEQF
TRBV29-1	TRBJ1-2	SVWAVDRGSNYGYT